This T cell receptor (beta chain) was profiled in a study of chemoradiotherapy in HPV16-positive cancers. Turning to this clone: The antigen is not known.

Measured with immunoSEQ multiplex PCR; TCRdb has only the in-frame clones, and not every one. Of fewer than 15,000 clones listed, 60% to 80% were seen once; the top ten hold under 8.5%. Notes on the study in general: Candidate HPV-specific clones and E7-related TCR motifs grew in tumor during treatment.

The germline gives CDR1 SGHVS, CDR2 FQNEAQ. This CDR3 has 15 amino acids. J was trimmed by 0 bases and V by 2 bases; bases with no gene match: 2. The chain is built from TRBV7-8 and TRBJ2-5; 8 bases match TRBD2. The specimen was collected from a patient who underwent chemoradiotherapy. This receptor was identified in a human donor with HPV-associated anogenital cancer. Here the CDR3 reads CASSLLAGYQETQYF. The CDR3 DNA is TGTGCCAGCAGCTTATTAGCGGGGTACCAAGAGACCCAGTACTTC.